Shown below are 20 T cell receptor beta chains from a single sample sequenced in a study of blood T cell repertoires in COVID-19. Some clones are missing from TCRdb's copy, which holds only in-frame ones; the method was immunoSEQ multiplex PCR. The sample comprises approximately 330,000 clones, 85% to 90% of which are singletons, and 4% rests with the top ten. The material sequenced was peripheral blood. These receptors originate from a woman in her forties or fifties with active or convalescent COVID-19.

The CDR3: CATKLPIEQYF. The CDR3 nucleotides are TGTGCCACCAAACTGCCCATCGAGCAGTACTTC. The V call is TRBV7-9, the J call TRBJ2-7, with D unclear. The CDR3 loop spans 11 amino acids. The V gene's germline CDR1 is SEHNR and CDR2 FQNEAQ (reference sequence). V lost 10 bases and J 6 bases, leaving 13 bases between the germline ends.

With respect to this clone: Within the sample, other DNA sequences also encode this same CDR3. The V and J genes are TRBV30 and TRBJ2-7; D is unresolved. V gave up 0 bases and J gave up 3 bases, with 6 bases separating them. CDR1 and CDR2 (germline): GTSNPN, SVGIG (reference sequence). The length of the CDR3 is 12 residues. The CDR3 DNA follows: TGTGCCTGGAGTGTTTCCGGCTACGAGCAGTACTTC. Translated: CAWSVSGYEQYF.

The V gene is TRBV18, the J gene TRBJ2-5, with 7 nucleotides matching TRBD1. CDR1 is KGHSH, CDR2 LQKENI, per germline. The CDR3 is 14 residues long. The V gene end was trimmed by 3 bases and the J gene end by 14 bases; junction bases not matched to a gene: 15. The CDR3 sequence is CASSPQNYGTDHYF. CDR3 nucleotides: TGTGCCAGCTCACCTCAGAATTACGGGACAGACCACTACTTC.

The rearrangement joins TRBV4-2 to TRBJ2-5; 9 bases match TRBD2. Germline values: CDR1 LGHNA, CDR2 YNFKEQ. The CDR3 sequence is 16 residues long. V lost 3 bases, J lost 4 bases, and 9 bases stayed unmatched. Here the CDR3 reads CASSQDPGLAGETQYF. In nucleotides, the CDR3 is TGTGCCAGCAGCCAGGACCCGGGACTAGCAGGAGAGACCCAGTACTTC.

The chain couples TRBV3-1 (or the pseudogene TRBV3-2) to TRBJ2-5, with D hard to call. V was shortened by 0 bases and J by 1 base, with 15 bases between the two germline ends. CDR1 and CDR2 (germline): LGHDT, YNNKEL (reference sequence). The CDR3 is 17 residues long. The CDR3 reads CASSQDPLTSGQETQYF. The DNA of the CDR3 is TGTGCCAGCAGCCAAGATCCCCTCACCAGTGGCCAAGAGACCCAGTACTTC.

The chain combines TRBV7-2 with TRBJ1-3, with unresolved D. The CDR3 length is 17 residues. Germline V gene data show CDR1 as SGHTA and CDR2 as FQGNSA. Trimming pared 1 base from V and 0 bases from J, leaving 13 bases between. The CDR3 loop reads CASSLVYGQSSGNTIYF. CDR3 sequence (DNA): TGTGCCAGCAGCTTAGTTTATGGGCAGAGCTCTGGAAACACCATATATTTT.

The J gene is TRBJ2-4, the V gene TRBV7-9; 7 positions agree with TRBD2. The CDR3 covers 15 residues. Germline V gene lookup returns CDR1 SEHNR and CDR2 FQNEAQ (reference sequence). V gave up 4 bases and J gave up 7 bases; unmatched junction bases: 10. CDR3 in amino acids: CASSSLRDGGNIQYF. The CDR3 bases are TGTGCCAGCAGCTCACTCCGGGACGGGGGGAACATTCAGTACTTC.

This sequence joins TRBV19 and TRBJ2-3, with 7 bases matching TRBD1. Trimming cost V 5 bases and J 6 bases; bases outside gene matches: 5. The V gene's germline CDR1 is LNHDA and CDR2 SQIVND (reference sequence). The CDR3 has 13 residues. The CDR3 DNA is TGTGCCAGTAGTTCCCTGGACAGGGATACGCAGTATTTT. Encoded protein: CASSSLDRDTQYF.

The genes are TRBV28 and TRBJ1-1, with D possibly matching TRBD1 (5 bases). Germline CDR1 is MDHEN and CDR2 is SYDVKM. CDR3 size: 14 residues. V lost 6 bases to trimming and J lost 0 bases, with 11 bases between them. This CDR3 is CASRTDRLNTEAFF. The CDR3 nucleotides read TGTGCCAGCAGAACCGACAGATTGAACACTGAAGCTTTCTTT.

The rearrangement links TRBV27 to TRBJ1-1; a possible D gene is TRBD1 (6 bases). The V end was cut by 2 bases, the J end by 0 bases, with 13 bases between. Germline V gene data show CDR1 as MNHEY and CDR2 as SMNVEV (reference sequence). The CDR3 extends over 16 amino acids. Here the CDR3 reads CASSLTGGPMNTEAFF. The CDR3 DNA is TGTGCCAGCAGTTTAACGGGGGGCCCCATGAACACTGAAGCTTTCTTT.

The chain has TRBV7-2 and TRBJ2-1, with TRBD2 matching 9 bases. Germline V lookup: CDR1 SGHTA, CDR2 FQGNSA. CDR3 size: 17 residues. The V segment lost 2 bases and the J segment 3 bases; nucleotides outside the gene matches: 8. The CDR3 reads CASSLSISGSGYNEQFF. The CDR3 nucleotides read TGTGCCAGCAGCTTATCTATTAGCGGGAGCGGCTACAATGAGCAGTTCTTC. The whole variable domain, filled in from reference TRBV7-2 and TRBJ2-1, reads GAGVSQSPSNKVTEKGKDVELRCDPISGHTALYWYRQSLGQGLEFLIYFQGNSAPDKSGLPSDRFSAERTGGSVSTLTIQRTQQEDSAVYLCASSLSISGSGYNEQFFGPGTRLTVL.

The chain recombines TRBV29-1 with TRBJ2-1; 10 nucleotides agree with TRBD2. The germline gives CDR1 SQVTM, CDR2 ANQGSEA. The J segment lost 0 bases and the V segment lost 5 bases, leaving 4 bases of the junction unmatched. The CDR3 consists of 15 residues. CDR3 region: CSVQGLADSYNEQFF. The DNA for the CDR3 is TGCAGCGTTCAAGGACTAGCGGACTCCTACAATGAGCAGTTCTTC.

The V and J genes are TRBV29-1 and TRBJ1-2; unclear D gene. The CDR3 has 15 residues. V lost 1 base to trimming and J lost 3 bases, with 15 bases between them. CDR1 is SQVTM, CDR2 ANQGSEA, per germline. CDR3 in amino acids: CSVEGRDGWDYGYTF. As DNA, the CDR3 is TGCAGCGTTGAAGGGAGAGACGGCTGGGACTATGGCTACACCTTC.

This rearrangement joins TRBV5-1 to TRBJ1-3; D uncertain. CDR1 and CDR2 (germline): SGHRS, YFSETQ. The CDR3 is made up of 17 amino acids. V dropped 0 bases and J dropped 0 bases, with 13 bases sitting between them. The CDR3 sequence is CASSLDLVGSSGNTIYF. DNA for the CDR3: TGCGCCAGCAGCTTGGATCTTGTTGGGAGCTCTGGAAACACCATATATTTT.

Of note for this clone: The DNA is left out, because the CDR3 cannot be placed on it with certainty; the CDR3 is given as TCRdb lists it. The V gene is TRBV6-6, the J gene TRBJ1-5; TRBD1, the table's D call, lacks a check against the DNA. CDR1 and CDR2 (germline): MNHNY, SVGAGI (reference sequence). The CDR3 totals 14 residues, both ends included. The CDR3 sequence is CASSSSAGSQTQHF.

This chain uses TRBV12-3 or TRBV12-4 with TRBJ1-1; 8 bases line up with TRBD1. This CDR3 comprises 12 residues. Unmatched junction bases numbered 5, after V lost 4 bases and J lost 10 bases. CDR3: CASSSGTGRAFF. CDR3 DNA: TGTGCCAGCAGTTCTGGGACAGGTCGAGCTTTCTTT.

This chain uses TRBV6-5 with TRBJ1-5, with D unclear. The CDR3 loop spans 13 amino acids. V was trimmed by 6 bases and J by 9 bases, leaving 15 bases between them. Germline CDR1 is MNHEY and CDR2 is SVGAGI. In DNA form, the CDR3 reads TGTGCCAGCAGGCCAGCAGAGGGTTCGCCCCAGCATTTT. This encodes CASRPAEGSPQHF.

V usage is TRBV5-8 and J usage is TRBJ1-2, with D possibly matching TRBD1 (5 bases). Trimming shortened V by 7 bases and J by 0 bases, and 16 bases separated the two germline ends. CDR1 and CDR2 (germline): SGHTS, YDEGEE. This CDR3 has 15 residues. The CDR3 spells CASYHYKQANYGYTF. In DNA, the CDR3 is TGTGCCAGCTACCACTACAAACAGGCTAACTATGGCTACACCTTC.

The V and J genes are TRBV6-5 and TRBJ2-1; no clear D. Trimming took off 6 bases at V and 5 bases at J, with 5 bases between the two ends. The CDR3 contains 11 residues. CDR1 and CDR2 from the germline V gene are MNHEY and SVGAGI. CDR3 nucleotide sequence: TGTGCCAGCAGCACAAACAATGAGCAGTTCTTC. This translates into CASSTNNEQFF.

The V and J genes are TRBV27 and TRBJ1-4; 7 bases agree with TRBD1. The junction had 4 bases not matched to a gene; V was cut back by 3 bases and J by 6 bases. The CDR3 spans 14 residues. Germline V gene lookup returns CDR1 MNHEY and CDR2 SMNVEV (reference sequence). DNA of the CDR3: TGTGCCAGCAGTTTGGAGGGGGCCCATGAAAAACTGTTTTTT. Translation: CASSLEGAHEKLFF.